This T cell receptor (beta chain) was observed in a study of T-cell reconstitution after alpha-beta-depleted transplantation in children. A TCRbeta library incorporating unique molecular identifiers was prepared. Each CDR3 protein is one row after TCRdb ran MiXCR on the PCR reads. This sample has some 500,000 distinct CDR3 sequences, with about 18% found just once. In germline, CDR1 is SGHRS, CDR2 YFSETQ. V lost 0 bases and J lost 3, with 12 bases in between. This CDR3 has 15 residues. Sequencing was performed on PBMCs from the stem cell graft donor, taken from the stem cell graft. The V call is TRBV5-1, the J call TRBJ1-1, with D possibly matching TRBD1 (5 bases). This TCR was sampled from a human donor who donated a stem cell graft to a child with acute lymphoblastic leukemia. This chain's CDR3 is CASSLAGGVYTEAFF. CDR3 DNA: TGCGCCAGCAGCTTGGCCGGGGGGGTGTACACTGAAGCTTTCTTT. The full variable domain, in which reference TRBV5-1 and TRBJ1-1 provide the parts outside the CDR3, is KAGVTQTPRYLIKTRGQQVTLSCSPISGHRSVSWYQQTPGQGLQFLFEYFSETQRNKGNFPGRFSGRQFSNSRSEMNVSTLELGDSALYLCASSLAGGVYTEAFFGQGTRLTVV.